The rows below give T cell receptor beta chains drawn from one sample of a study of shared clonotypes between healthy human individuals. This table comes from immunoSEQ multiplex PCR, and its TCRdb copy is limited to in-frame clones, with some not included. The sample records some 2.1 million clones, about 95% being singletons. The sequencing input was naive CD8+ T cells sorted from blood. The receptor source for this set is a young man in good health. Each CDR3 is given with its conserved first and last residue. A D gene is named only where the DNA matches it firmly. Size tells how often a clone was seen (once, few, many) or the class of an expanded clone, and some rows leave it out.

V gene	J gene	clone size	D gene	CDR3 DNA	CDR3 protein
TRBV4-2	TRBJ1-6	-	-	TGTGCCAGCAGCCAAGTCCTGGGGGCTGAAAATTCACCCCTCCACTTT	CASSQVLGAENSPLHF
TRBV21-1	TRBJ2-7	-	-	TGTGCCAGCAGCCCGCCCCCCTCTAGCTCCAGCTCCTACGAGCAGTACTTC	CASSPPPSSSSSYEQYF
TRBV9	TRBJ2-7	-	-	TGTGCCAGCAGCGACCGGGACTCATCCTACGAGCAGTACTTC	CASSDRDSSYEQYF
TRBV27	TRBJ2-5	-	TRBD2	TGTGCCAGCAGTCTGGGACTAGCGGGAGCTATGGGGGAGACCCAGTACTTC	CASSLGLAGAMGETQYF
TRBV4-1	TRBJ2-7	once	-	TGCGCCAGCAGCCAAGGGCGCGGAAGCTCCTACGAGCAGTACTTC	CASSQGRGSSYEQYF
TRBV28	TRBJ2-5	once	TRBD1	TGTGCCAGCAGTTTGGCGTCGACAGGGTGGATGGAGACCCAGTACTTC	CASSLASTGWMETQYF
TRBV10-3	TRBJ2-3	-	-	TGTGCCATCAGCGGCTCGGGGGAAAGCACAGATACGCAGTATTTT	CAISGSGESTDTQYF
TRBV5-6	TRBJ2-5	-	-	TGTGCCAGCAGCTTGGGCGGTTTTCAAGAGACCCAGTACTTC	CASSLGGFQETQYF
TRBV7-9	TRBJ2-5	-	TRBD2	TGTGCCAGCGGGACTAGCGGGAGCCAAGAGACCCAGTACTTC	CASGTSGSQETQYF
TRBV20-1	TRBJ1-1	-	-	TGCAGTGCTCCGGGGACAACTGAAGCTTTCTTT	CSAPGTTEAFF
TRBV6-4	TRBJ2-7	-	-	TGTGCCAGCAGTAAGTTGGCCAAAAACCCGGGCTCCTACGAGCAGTACTTC	CASSKLAKNPGSYEQYF
TRBV27	TRBJ2-4	-	-	TGTGCCAGCAGTTTCCGAAACATTCAGTACTTC	CASSFRNIQYF
TRBV27	TRBJ1-1	-	-	TGTGCCAGCAGTTTCTCGGTGAACACTGAAGCTTTCTTT	CASSFSVNTEAFF
TRBV19	TRBJ1-1	-	-	TGTGCCAGTAGTATAGACGCAGGGGTAACTGAAGCTTTCTTT	CASSIDAGVTEAFF
TRBV27	TRBJ2-2	-	TRBD2	TGTGCCAGCAGTCCCTTTAGACAGCGGGAGGGGACCGGGGAGCTGTTTTTT	CASSPFRQREGTGELFF
TRBV6-5	TRBJ1-3	once	-	TGTGCCAGCAGTTACTCGCCGACAGTAGGAAACACCATATATTTT	CASSYSPTVGNTIYF